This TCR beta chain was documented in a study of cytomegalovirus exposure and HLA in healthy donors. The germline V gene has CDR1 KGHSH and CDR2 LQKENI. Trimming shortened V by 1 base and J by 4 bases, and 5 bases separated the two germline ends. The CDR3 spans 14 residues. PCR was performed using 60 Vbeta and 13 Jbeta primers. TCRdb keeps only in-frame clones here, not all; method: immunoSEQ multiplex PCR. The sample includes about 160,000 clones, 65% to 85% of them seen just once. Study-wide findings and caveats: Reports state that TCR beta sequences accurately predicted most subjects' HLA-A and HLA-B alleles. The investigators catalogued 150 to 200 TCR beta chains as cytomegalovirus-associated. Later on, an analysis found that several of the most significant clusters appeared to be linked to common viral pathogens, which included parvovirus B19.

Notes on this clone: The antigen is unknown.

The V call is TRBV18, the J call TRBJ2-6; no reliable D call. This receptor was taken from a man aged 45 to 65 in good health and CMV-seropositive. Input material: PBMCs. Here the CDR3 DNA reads TGTGCCAGCTCACCACTCCAAGGGGCCAACGTCCTGACTTTC. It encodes CASSPLQGANVLTF.